This T cell receptor beta chain was sequenced for a study of blood T cell repertoires in COVID-19. Turning to the study itself: Italy, Spain and the United States were the sources of the convalescent and acute COVID-19 samples. T cells, B-cell-depleted T cells, or PBMCs supplied cDNA or gDNA.

This CDR3 comprises 16 residues. Trimming shortened V by 6 bases and J by 3 bases, and 18 bases separated the two germline ends. Germline values: CDR1 SNHLY, CDR2 FYNNEI. In the original processing: Researchers report that nucleated cell counts were estimated from reference gene primer amplification. This table comes from immunoSEQ multiplex PCR, and its TCRdb copy is limited to in-frame clones, with some not included. V and J calls and clone size are given by that table; D and trimming were obtained from the DNA. The repertoire holds 400,000 or so clones, with about 90% as singletons. Seattle patients were enrolled during active infection and followed longitudinally.

The sequenced material came from peripheral blood. This receptor was obtained from a man aged 18-30 years with COVID-19, enrolled during active disease. This rearrangement joins TRBV2 to TRBJ2-4; maybe TRBD2 (6 bases). For the CDR3, the DNA is TGTGCCAGCAGGGAGGGACCCGAGTGGGGCAAAAACATTCAGTACTTC. Its translation: CASREGPEWGKNIQYF.